Listed below are T cell receptor beta chains from one sample, sequenced in a study of shared clonotypes between healthy human individuals. The method was immunoSEQ multiplex PCR; TCRdb's version includes in-frame clones alone and lacks a portion of them. The table includes approximately 2,000,000 clones, 80% to 95% detected once. The sequencing sample was made of naive CD4+ T cells from PBMCs. These TCRs come from a man aged 18 to 30 in good health. Some clones in this sample may be carry-over from other donors' samples. Each CDR3 is given with its conserved first and last residue. Each record gives: D gene, V gene, clone size, J gene, CDR3 protein, CDR3 DNA. D genes are given only for firm matches. Clone sizes are given selectively: once, few, many, or a class where the clone is expanded.

d_gene: TRBD1; v_gene: TRBV14; abundance: .; j_gene: TRBJ2-7; CDR3aa: CASSQRLGTGVYEQYF; CDR3nt: TGTGCCAGCAGCCAACGTCTCGGGACAGGGGTTTACGAGCAGTACTTC
d_gene: .; v_gene: TRBV6-5; abundance: .; j_gene: TRBJ1-4; CDR3aa: CASSYDRGEKLFF; CDR3nt: TGTGCCAGCAGTTACGACCGCGGGGAAAAACTGTTTTTT
d_gene: .; v_gene: TRBV7-2; abundance: few; j_gene: TRBJ1-1; CDR3aa: CASSRINTEAFF; CDR3nt: TGTGCCAGCAGCCGTATAAACACTGAAGCTTTCTTT
d_gene: TRBD2; v_gene: TRBV7-9; abundance: .; j_gene: TRBJ2-3; CDR3aa: CASSSSPRLAAPTDTQYF; CDR3nt: TGTGCCAGCAGCTCCTCCCCTCGCCTAGCGGCCCCCACAGATACGCAGTATTTT
d_gene: .; v_gene: TRBV10-3; abundance: .; j_gene: TRBJ2-1; CDR3aa: CATSDFINEQFF; CDR3nt: TGTGCCACCAGTGACTTTATCAATGAGCAGTTCTTC
d_gene: TRBD1; v_gene: TRBV19; abundance: .; j_gene: TRBJ1-1; CDR3aa: CASSMGGTGADTEAFF; CDR3nt: TGTGCCAGTAGTATGGGAGGGACAGGGGCGGACACTGAAGCTTTCTTT
d_gene: TRBD2; v_gene: TRBV7-9; abundance: .; j_gene: TRBJ2-2; CDR3aa: CASSLTFGEGPESSGELFF; CDR3nt: TGTGCCAGCAGCTTAACTTTCGGGGAGGGCCCCGAATCGTCCGGGGAGCTGTTTTTT
d_gene: .; v_gene: TRBV11-3; abundance: .; j_gene: TRBJ2-3; CDR3aa: CASSLGVTGGTDTQYF; CDR3nt: TGTGCCAGCAGCTTAGGCGTGACAGGAGGCACAGATACGCAGTATTTT
d_gene: TRBD1; v_gene: TRBV27; abundance: .; j_gene: TRBJ2-7; CDR3aa: CASSSLGTASYEQYF; CDR3nt: TGTGCCAGCAGTTCACTCGGGACAGCCTCCTACGAGCAGTACTTC
d_gene: TRBD1; v_gene: TRBV10-3; abundance: once; j_gene: TRBJ1-5; CDR3aa: CAISESGTGGVSGNQPQHF; CDR3nt: TGTGCCATCAGTGAGTCCGGGACAGGGGGTGTATCGGGCAATCAGCCCCAGCATTTT
d_gene: TRBD1; v_gene: TRBV7-8; abundance: .; j_gene: TRBJ2-2; CDR3aa: CASTLQGAGVGELFF; CDR3nt: TGTGCCAGTACCCTTCAGGGGGCAGGGGTCGGGGAGCTGTTTTTT
d_gene: .; v_gene: TRBV7-9; abundance: .; j_gene: TRBJ2-1; CDR3aa: CASSPSGVAAYNEQFF; CDR3nt: TGTGCCAGCAGCCCCAGTGGGGTAGCGGCCTACAATGAGCAGTTCTTC
d_gene: .; v_gene: TRBV19; abundance: .; j_gene: TRBJ1-2; CDR3aa: CASSRTYNYGYTF; CDR3nt: TGTGCCAGTAGTCGGACCTATAACTATGGCTACACCTTC
d_gene: TRBD2; v_gene: TRBV5-4; abundance: once; j_gene: TRBJ2-2; CDR3aa: CASSPGGTDTGELFF; CDR3nt: TGTGCCAGCAGCCCGGGAGGAACCGACACCGGGGAGCTGTTTTTT
d_gene: TRBD1; v_gene: TRBV5-1; abundance: once; j_gene: TRBJ2-4; CDR3aa: CASRPGTGGKNIQYF; CDR3nt: TGCGCCAGCAGGCCCGGGACAGGGGGCAAAAACATTCAGTACTTC
d_gene: .; v_gene: TRBV5-4; abundance: once; j_gene: TRBJ1-4; CDR3aa: CASSLQVVDEGTNEKLFF; CDR3nt: TGTGCCAGCAGCTTGCAGGTAGTTGACGAAGGGACTAATGAAAAACTGTTTTTT
d_gene: TRBD2; v_gene: TRBV5-1; abundance: .; j_gene: TRBJ2-7; CDR3aa: CASKTSGTFYEQYF; CDR3nt: TGCGCCAGCAAGACTAGCGGGACTTTTTACGAGCAGTACTTC
d_gene: TRBD2; v_gene: TRBV27; abundance: once; j_gene: TRBJ2-5; CDR3aa: CASSLLAGGPQTQYF; CDR3nt: TGTGCCAGCAGTTTACTAGCGGGAGGGCCGCAGACCCAGTACTTC
d_gene: TRBD2; v_gene: TRBV27; abundance: .; j_gene: TRBJ2-5; CDR3aa: CASSFLAGGLERETQYF; CDR3nt: TGTGCCAGCAGTTTCTTAGCGGGAGGGCTTGAAAGAGAGACCCAGTACTTC
d_gene: TRBD1; v_gene: TRBV29-1; abundance: .; j_gene: TRBJ2-5; CDR3aa: CSVGQGFQETQYF; CDR3nt: TGCAGCGTAGGACAGGGGTTTCAAGAGACCCAGTACTTC
d_gene: TRBD2; v_gene: TRBV5-1; abundance: once; j_gene: TRBJ2-5; CDR3aa: CASSSTSGQETQYF; CDR3nt: TGCGCCAGCAGCTCCACTAGCGGCCAAGAGACCCAGTACTTC
d_gene: .; v_gene: TRBV10-3; abundance: .; j_gene: TRBJ2-7; CDR3aa: CAITETTGYEQYF; CDR3nt: TGTGCCATCACCGAAACAACCGGGTACGAGCAGTACTTC
d_gene: TRBD1; v_gene: TRBV7-2; abundance: once; j_gene: TRBJ1-2; CDR3aa: CASSLVFWTGGYGYTF; CDR3nt: TGTGCCAGCAGCTTAGTCTTTTGGACAGGGGGCTATGGCTACACCTTC
d_gene: .; v_gene: TRBV20-1; abundance: .; j_gene: TRBJ2-1; CDR3aa: CSLPEQFF; CDR3nt: TGCAGTCTTCCTGAGCAGTTCTTC